This section outlines one T cell receptor beta chain sequence together with its context. The antigen is not known. The assay was immunoSEQ multiplex PCR, and TCRdb's table has in-frame clones only and misses some. The sample records about 86,000 clones, about 92% being singletons. This sample is part of a study of T cell responses to AZD1222 COVID-19 vaccine. This CDR3 has 15 residues. The V gene's germline CDR1 is LNHDA and CDR2 SQIVND (reference sequence). After removal of 5 bases from V and 7 bases from J, the junction contained 7 bases not matched to a gene. Study-level points and caveats: The sample set comprised mostly white British donors with more females, and clonal diversity was possibly underestimated.

This TCR came from an adult in good health. The starting material was peripheral blood, obtained on day 0 of AZD1222 vaccination. The genes are TRBV19 and TRBJ1-4, with TRBD1 identical over 10 bases. The CDR3 reads CASSGRQGAGEKLFF. The CDR3, as DNA: TGTGCCAGTAGTGGCAGACAGGGGGCGGGTGAAAAACTGTTTTTT.